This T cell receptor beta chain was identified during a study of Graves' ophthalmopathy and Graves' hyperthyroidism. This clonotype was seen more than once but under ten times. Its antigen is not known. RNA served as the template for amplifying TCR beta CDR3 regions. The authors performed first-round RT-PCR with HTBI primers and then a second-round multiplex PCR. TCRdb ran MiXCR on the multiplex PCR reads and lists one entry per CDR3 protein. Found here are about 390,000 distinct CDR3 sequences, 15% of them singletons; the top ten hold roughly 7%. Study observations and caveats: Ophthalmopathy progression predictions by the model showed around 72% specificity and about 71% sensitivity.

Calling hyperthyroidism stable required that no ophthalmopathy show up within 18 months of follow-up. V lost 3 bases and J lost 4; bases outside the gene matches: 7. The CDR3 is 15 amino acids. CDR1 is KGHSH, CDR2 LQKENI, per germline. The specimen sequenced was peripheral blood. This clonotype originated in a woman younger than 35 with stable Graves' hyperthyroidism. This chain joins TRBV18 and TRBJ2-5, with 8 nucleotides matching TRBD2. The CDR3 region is CASSPQVTSGETQYF. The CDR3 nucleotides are TGTGCCAGCTCACCTCAAGTTACTAGCGGAGAGACCCAGTACTTC. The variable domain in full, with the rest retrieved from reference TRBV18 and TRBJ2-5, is NAGVMQNPRHLVRRRGQEARLRCSPMKGHSHVYWYRQLPEEGLKFMVYLQKENIIDESGMPKERFSAEFPKEGPSILRIQQVVRGDSAAYFCASSPQVTSGETQYFGPGTRLLVL.